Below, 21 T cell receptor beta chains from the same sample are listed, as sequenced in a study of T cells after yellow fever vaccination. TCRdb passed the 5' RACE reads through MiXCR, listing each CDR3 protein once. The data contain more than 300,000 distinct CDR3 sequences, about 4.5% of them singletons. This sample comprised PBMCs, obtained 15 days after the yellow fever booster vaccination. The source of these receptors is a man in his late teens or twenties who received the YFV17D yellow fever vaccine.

CDR3 sequence (DNA): TGTGCCAGCACCTCAGGGGAAGAGACCCAGTACTTC. This gives the protein CASTSGEETQYF. This rearrangement joins TRBV6-5 to TRBJ2-5, with D perhaps TRBD1 (6 bases). Trimming removed 7 bases at V and 3 bases at J, with 9 bases between. Germline lookup yields CDR1 MNHEY and CDR2 SVGAGI. CDR3 size: 12 residues.

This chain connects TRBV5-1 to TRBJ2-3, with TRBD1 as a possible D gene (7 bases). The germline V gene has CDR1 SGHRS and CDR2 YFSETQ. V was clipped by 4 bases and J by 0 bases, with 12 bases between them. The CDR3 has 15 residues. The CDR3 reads CASSVQGTSTDTQYF. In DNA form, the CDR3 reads TGCGCCAGCAGCGTACAGGGGACTAGCACAGATACGCAGTATTTT. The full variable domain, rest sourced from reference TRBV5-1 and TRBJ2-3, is KAGVTQTPRYLIKTRGQQVTLSCSPISGHRSVSWYQQTPGQGLQFLFEYFSETQRNKGNFPGRFSGRQFSNSRSEMNVSTLELGDSALYLCASSVQGTSTDTQYFGPGTRLTVL.

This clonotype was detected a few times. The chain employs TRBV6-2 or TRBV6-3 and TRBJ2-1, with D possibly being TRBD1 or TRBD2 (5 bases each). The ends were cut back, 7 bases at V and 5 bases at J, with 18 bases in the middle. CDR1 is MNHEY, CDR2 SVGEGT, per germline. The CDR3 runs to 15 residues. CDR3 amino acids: CASTRPGAVDNEQFF. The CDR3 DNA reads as TGTGCCAGCACCCGCCCCGGGGCGGTAGACAATGAGCAGTTCTTC.

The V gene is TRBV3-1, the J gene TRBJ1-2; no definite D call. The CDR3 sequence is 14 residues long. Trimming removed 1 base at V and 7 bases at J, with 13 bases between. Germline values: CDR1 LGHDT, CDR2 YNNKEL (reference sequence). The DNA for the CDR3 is TGTGCCAGCAGCCAAGTTTCCTACGCGTCTGGCTACACCTTC. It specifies CASSQVSYASGYTF.

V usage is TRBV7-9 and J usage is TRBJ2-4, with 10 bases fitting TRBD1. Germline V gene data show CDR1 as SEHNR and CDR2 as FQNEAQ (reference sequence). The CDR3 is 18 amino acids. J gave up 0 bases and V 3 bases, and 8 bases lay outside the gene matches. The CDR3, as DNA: TGTGCCAGCAGCTTCGGACAGGGGGACCCAATAGCCAAAAACATTCAGTACTTC. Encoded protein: CASSFGQGDPIAKNIQYF. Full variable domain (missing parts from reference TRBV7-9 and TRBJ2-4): DTGVSQNPRHKITKRGQNVTFRCDPISEHNRLYWYRQTLGQGPEFLTYFQNEAQLEKSRLLSDRFSAERPKGSFSTLEIQRTEQGDSAMYLCASSFGQGDPIAKNIQYFGAGTRLSVL.

CDR3 in amino acids: CASSLGKSTEKNTEAFF. In DNA form, the CDR3 reads TGTGCCAGCAGCTTGGGGAAGTCGACAGAGAAGAACACTGAAGCTTTCTTT. This rearrangement joins TRBV28 to TRBJ1-1; D may be TRBD1 (5 bases). CDR1 is MDHEN and CDR2 is SYDVKM in the germline V gene. V shed 6 bases and J shed 1 base, with 21 bases lying between them. This CDR3 comprises 17 residues.

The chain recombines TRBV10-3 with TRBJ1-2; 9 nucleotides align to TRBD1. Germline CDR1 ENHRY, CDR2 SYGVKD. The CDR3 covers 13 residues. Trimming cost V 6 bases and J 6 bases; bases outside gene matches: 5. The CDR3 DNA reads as TGTGCCATCAGGGACAGGGGTGACAATGGCTACACCTTC. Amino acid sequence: CAIRDRGDNGYTF.

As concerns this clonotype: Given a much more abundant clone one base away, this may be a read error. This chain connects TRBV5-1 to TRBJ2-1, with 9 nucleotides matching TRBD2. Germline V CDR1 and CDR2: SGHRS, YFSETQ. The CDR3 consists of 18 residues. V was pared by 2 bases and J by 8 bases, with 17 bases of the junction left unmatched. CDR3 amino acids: CASSFTTSSSGVFDEQFF. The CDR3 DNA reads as TGCGCCAGCAGCTTCACGACCTCGTCTAGCGGGGTCTTCGATGAGCAGTTCTTC.

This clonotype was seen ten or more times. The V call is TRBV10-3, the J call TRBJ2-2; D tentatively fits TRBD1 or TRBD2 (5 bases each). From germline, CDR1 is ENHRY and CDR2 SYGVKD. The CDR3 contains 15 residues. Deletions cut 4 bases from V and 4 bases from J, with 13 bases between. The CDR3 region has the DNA TGTGCCATCAGTGGTGAGGGGCGACTCACCGGGGAGCTGTTTTTT. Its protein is CAISGEGRLTGELFF.

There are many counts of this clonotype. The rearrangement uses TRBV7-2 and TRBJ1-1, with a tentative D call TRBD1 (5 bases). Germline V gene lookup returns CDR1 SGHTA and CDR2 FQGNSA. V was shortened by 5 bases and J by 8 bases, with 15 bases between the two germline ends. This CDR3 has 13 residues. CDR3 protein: CASSPFRDGEAFF. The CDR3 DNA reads TGTGCCAGCAGCCCCTTCAGGGATGGCGAAGCTTTCTTT.

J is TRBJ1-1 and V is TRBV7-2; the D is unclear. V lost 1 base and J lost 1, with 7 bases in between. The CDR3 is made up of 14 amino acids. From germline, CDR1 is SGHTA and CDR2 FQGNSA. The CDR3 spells CASSLVVWNTEAFF. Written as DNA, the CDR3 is TGTGCCAGCAGCTTAGTTGTATGGAACACTGAAGCTTTCTTT.

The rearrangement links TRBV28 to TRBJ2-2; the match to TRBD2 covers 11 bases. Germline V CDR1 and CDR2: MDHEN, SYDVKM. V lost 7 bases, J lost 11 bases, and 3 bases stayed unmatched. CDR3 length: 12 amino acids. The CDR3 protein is CASTGLAAELFF. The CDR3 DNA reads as TGTGCCAGCACGGGACTAGCGGCCGAGCTGTTTTTT. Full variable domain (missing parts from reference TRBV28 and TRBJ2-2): DVKVTQSSRYLVKRTGEKVFLECVQDMDHENMFWYRQDPGLGLRLIYFSYDVKMKEKGDIPEGYSVSREKKERFSLILESASTNQTSMYLCASTGLAAELFFGEGSRLTVL.

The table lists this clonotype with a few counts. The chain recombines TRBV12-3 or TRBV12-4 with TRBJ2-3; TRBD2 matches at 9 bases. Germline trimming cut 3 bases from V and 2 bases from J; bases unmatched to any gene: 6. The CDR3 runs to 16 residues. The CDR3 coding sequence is TGTGCCAGCAGTTTGATTAGCGGGGGTTACACAGATACGCAGTATTTT. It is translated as CASSLISGGYTDTQYF.

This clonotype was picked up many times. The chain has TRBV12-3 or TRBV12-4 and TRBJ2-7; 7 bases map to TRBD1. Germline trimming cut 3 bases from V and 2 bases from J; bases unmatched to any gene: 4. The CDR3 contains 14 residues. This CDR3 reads CASSFRQGAYEQYF. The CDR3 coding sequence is TGTGCCAGCAGTTTTAGGCAGGGGGCCTACGAGCAGTACTTC.

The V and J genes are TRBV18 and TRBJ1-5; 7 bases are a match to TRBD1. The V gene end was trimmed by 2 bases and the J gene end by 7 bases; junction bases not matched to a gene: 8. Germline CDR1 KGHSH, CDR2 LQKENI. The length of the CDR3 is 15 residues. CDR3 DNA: TGTGCCAGCTCACCATCCAGGGGGGACGACCAGCCCCAGCATTTT. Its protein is CASSPSRGDDQPQHF.

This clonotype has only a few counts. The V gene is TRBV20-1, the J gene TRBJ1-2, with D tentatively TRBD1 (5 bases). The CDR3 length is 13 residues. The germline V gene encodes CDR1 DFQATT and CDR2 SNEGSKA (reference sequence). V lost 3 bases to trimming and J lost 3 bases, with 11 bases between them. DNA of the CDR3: TGCAGTGCTAGTGCGGACACTTACTATGGCTACACCTTC. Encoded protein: CSASADTYYGYTF.

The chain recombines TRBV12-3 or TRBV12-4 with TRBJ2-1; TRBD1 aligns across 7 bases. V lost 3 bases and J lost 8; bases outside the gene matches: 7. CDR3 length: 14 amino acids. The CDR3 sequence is CASSFQGVADEQFF. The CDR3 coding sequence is TGTGCCAGCAGTTTCCAGGGGGTGGCCGATGAGCAGTTCTTC.

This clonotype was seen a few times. Written as DNA, the CDR3 is TGTGCCAGCAAGTCGGCAAGCTACGAGCAGTACTTC. Translated: CASKSASYEQYF. V and J are TRBV12-3 or TRBV12-4 and TRBJ2-7, with D uncertain. Trimming removed 7 bases from V and 3 bases from J, with 10 bases in between. The CDR3 totals 12 residues.

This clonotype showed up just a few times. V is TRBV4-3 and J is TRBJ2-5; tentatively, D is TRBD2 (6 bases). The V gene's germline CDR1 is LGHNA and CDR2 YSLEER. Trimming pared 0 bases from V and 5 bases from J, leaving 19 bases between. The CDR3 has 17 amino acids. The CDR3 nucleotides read TGCGCCAGCAGCCAAGATCCTGGGCCTAGCGAGGGTGAGACCCAGTACTTC. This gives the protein CASSQDPGPSEGETQYF.

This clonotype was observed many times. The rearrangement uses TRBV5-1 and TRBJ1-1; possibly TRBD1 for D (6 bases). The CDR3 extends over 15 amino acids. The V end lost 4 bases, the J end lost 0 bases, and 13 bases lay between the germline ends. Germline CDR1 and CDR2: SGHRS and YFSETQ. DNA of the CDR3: TGCGCCAGCAGCCTCGGACAGATTATGAACACTGAAGCTTTCTTT. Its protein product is CASSLGQIMNTEAFF.

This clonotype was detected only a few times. The CDR3 sequence: CASTPRTDPGTEAFF. CDR3 nucleotide sequence: TGTGCCAGCACCCCCAGGACGGATCCCGGCACTGAAGCTTTCTTT. The chain links TRBV6-2 or TRBV6-3 to TRBJ1-1; no clear D gene. This CDR3 is 15 amino acids long. The V and J ends lost 7 bases and 4 bases respectively, with 19 bases between them. Germline CDR1 and CDR2: MNHEY and SVGEGT.